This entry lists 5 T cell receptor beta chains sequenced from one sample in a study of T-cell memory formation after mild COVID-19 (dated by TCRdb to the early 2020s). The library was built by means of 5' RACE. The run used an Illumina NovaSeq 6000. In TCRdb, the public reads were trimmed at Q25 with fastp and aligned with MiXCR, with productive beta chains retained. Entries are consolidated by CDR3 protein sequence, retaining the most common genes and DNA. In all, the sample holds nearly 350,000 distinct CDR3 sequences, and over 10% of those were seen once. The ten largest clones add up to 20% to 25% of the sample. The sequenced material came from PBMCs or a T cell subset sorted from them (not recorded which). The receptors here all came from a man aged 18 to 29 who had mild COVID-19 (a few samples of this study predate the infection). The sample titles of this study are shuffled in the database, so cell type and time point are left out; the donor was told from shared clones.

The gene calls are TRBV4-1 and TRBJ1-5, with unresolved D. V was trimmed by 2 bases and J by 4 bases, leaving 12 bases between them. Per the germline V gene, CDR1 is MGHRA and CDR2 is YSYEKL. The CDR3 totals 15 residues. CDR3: CASSQFLPGNQPQHF. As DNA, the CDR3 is TGCGCCAGCAGCCAATTTCTACCGGGAAATCAGCCCCAGCATTTT.

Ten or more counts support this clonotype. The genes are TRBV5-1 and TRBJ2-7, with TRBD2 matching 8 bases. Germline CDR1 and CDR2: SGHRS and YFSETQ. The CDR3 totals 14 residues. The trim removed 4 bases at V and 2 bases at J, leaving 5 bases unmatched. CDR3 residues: CASSDRGGPYEQYF. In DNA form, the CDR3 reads TGCGCCAGCAGCGATCGGGGGGGTCCCTACGAGCAGTACTTC.

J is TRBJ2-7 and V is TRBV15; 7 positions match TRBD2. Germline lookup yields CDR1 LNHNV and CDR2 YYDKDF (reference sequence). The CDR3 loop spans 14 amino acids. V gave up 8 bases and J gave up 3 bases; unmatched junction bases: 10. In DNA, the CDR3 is TGTGCCACCTCCCGGGGGGTCGGGAACTACGAGCAGTACGTC. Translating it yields CATSRGVGNYEQYV.

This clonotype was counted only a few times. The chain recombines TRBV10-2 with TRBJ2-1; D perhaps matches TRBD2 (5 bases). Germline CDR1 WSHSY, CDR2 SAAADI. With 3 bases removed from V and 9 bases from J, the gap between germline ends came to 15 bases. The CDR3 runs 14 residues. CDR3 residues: CASSESSREGEQFF. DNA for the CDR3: TGCGCCAGCAGTGAATCCAGCCGGGAAGGTGAGCAGTTCTTC.

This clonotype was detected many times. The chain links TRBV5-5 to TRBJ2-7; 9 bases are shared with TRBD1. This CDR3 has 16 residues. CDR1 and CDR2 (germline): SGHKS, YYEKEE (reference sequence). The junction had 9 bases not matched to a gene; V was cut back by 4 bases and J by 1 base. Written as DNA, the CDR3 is TGTGCCAGCAGCGGAAAACCGGGACAGGGTTCCTACGAGCAGTACGTC. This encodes CASSGKPGQGSYEQYV.